These T cell receptor beta chains were read from a single sample in a study of T cells in Graves' hyperthyroidism and ophthalmopathy. One entry per CDR3 protein, called by TCRdb with MiXCR from the multiplex PCR reads. The sample includes about 600,000 distinct CDR3 sequences, roughly a sixth of them seen just once. Input material: blood. Receptors were obtained from a woman aged 40 to 50 with Graves' ophthalmopathy. CDR3s include the opening cysteine and the closing phenylalanine or tryptophan. The D gene is left open where the match is weak. The size field is filled for only some rows; it gives once, few, many or a size class.

TRBJ2-3 TRBV3-1 many NA CASSQESREPVTDTQYF TGTGCCAGCAGCCAAGAGAGCCGGGAGCCCGTCACAGATACGCAGTATTTT
TRBJ2-1 TRBV7-9 few TRBD1 CASSHRGRINEQFF TGTGCCAGCAGCCACAGGGGGCGTATCAATGAGCAGTTCTTC
TRBJ2-5 TRBV6-1 NA TRBD1 CASRQYGQGETQYF TGTGCCAGCAGACAATATGGACAGGGTGAGACCCAGTACTTC
TRBJ1-1 TRBV28 many NA CASPPMDRPMMNTEAFF TGTGCCAGCCCGCCTATGGACAGACCTATGATGAACACTGAAGCTTTCTTT
TRBJ1-3 TRBV2 many TRBD1 CASSWAGGSSGNTIYF TGTGCCAGCAGTTGGGCAGGGGGCTCCTCTGGAAACACCATATATTTT
TRBJ1-1 TRBV20-1 few NA CSADTGGFTEAFF TGCAGTGCAGATACGGGTGGATTCACTGAAGCTTTCTTT
TRBJ2-1 TRBV5-1 NA NA CASSVIPGLPGYNEQFF TGCGCCAGCAGCGTGATCCCCGGACTGCCGGGGTACAATGAGCAGTTCTTC
TRBJ2-7 TRBV7-4 NA NA CASSLPPRDRYEQYF TGTGCCAGCAGCCTTCCTCCCAGGGATAGGTACGAGCAGTACTTC
TRBJ1-2 TRBV28 few NA CASSYRAQGRHGYTF TGTGCCAGCAGTTACCGGGCTCAGGGGAGGCATGGCTACACCTTC
TRBJ2-3 TRBV18 many TRBD1 CASSPTGGLTDTQYF TGTGCCAGCTCACCGACAGGGGGCCTCACAGATACGCAGTATTTT
TRBJ2-3 TRBV19 few TRBD2 CATLRGGLGGGTDTQYF TGTGCCACCCTCCGGGGGGGCCTGGGAGGTGGAACAGATACGCAGTATTTT
TRBJ1-4 TRBV6-1 NA NA CASSSPETVGGKLFF TGTGCCAGTTCGAGTCCGGAGACCGTCGGGGGAAAACTGTTTTTT
TRBJ2-3 TRBV4-1 once NA CASSQHPQRPSDTQYF TGCGCCAGCAGCCAACATCCGCAGCGGCCCTCAGATACGCAGTATTTT
TRBJ2-1 TRBV28 many TRBD2 CASSLVYLTSGRGNEQFF TGTGCCAGCAGTTTAGTTTATCTGACTAGCGGGAGGGGGAATGAGCAGTTCTTC
TRBJ1-3 TRBV7-3 many TRBD1 CASTSTGAGNTIYF TGTGCCAGCACCTCGACAGGGGCTGGAAACACCATATATTTT
TRBJ2-7 TRBV4-1 many TRBD2 CASSQREKGYEQYF TGCGCCAGCAGCCAGCGGGAGAAGGGCTACGAGCAGTACTTC
TRBJ1-4 TRBV2 many TRBD1 CASWTGGDGKLFF TGTGCCAGCTGGACAGGGGGCGATGGAAAACTGTTTTTT
TRBJ2-7 TRBV12-3/TRBV12-4 many NA CASSWGPQDEQYF TGTGCCAGCAGCTGGGGACCTCAGGACGAGCAGTACTTC
TRBJ2-1 TRBV6-2/TRBV6-3 NA TRBD2 CASSYGRGVPPYNEQFF TGTGCCAGCAGTTACGGGCGGGGGGTGCCACCTTACAATGAGCAGTTCTTC
TRBJ2-7 TRBV6-2/TRBV6-3 NA NA CASSLEAILYEQYF TGTGCCAGCAGTTTGGAAGCAATACTATACGAGCAGTACTTC